The 27 T cell receptor beta chains below were found in one sample sequenced in a study of blood T cell repertoires in COVID-19. Some clones are missing from TCRdb's copy, which holds only in-frame ones; the method was immunoSEQ multiplex PCR. The sample yields some 300,000 clones, 88% seen once. Material for sequencing was PBMCs or T cells enriched from blood (not recorded which). These receptors were obtained from a woman in her fifties or sixties in a cohort exposed to, infected with or recovered from COVID-19 (not recorded which).

CDR3 sequence: CASSPPLSVYEQYF. Written as DNA, the CDR3 is TGTGCCAGCAGCCCCCCTCTGTCTGTCTACGAGCAGTACTTC. The V and J genes are TRBV9 and TRBJ2-7; D is undetermined. The CDR3 is 14 amino acids. Germline assignment: CDR1 SGDLS and CDR2 YYNGEE. V lost 4 bases and J lost 3, with 14 bases in between.

This chain joins TRBV3-1 (or the pseudogene TRBV3-2) and TRBJ1-4; D uncertain. Germline V lookup: CDR1 LGHDT, CDR2 YNNKEL (reference sequence). V was pared by 1 base and J by 0 bases, with 6 bases between. The CDR3 runs to 15 residues. CDR3: CASSQGIATNEKLFF. The CDR3 DNA reads TGTGCCAGCAGCCAAGGTATTGCAACTAATGAAAAACTGTTTTTT.

The rearrangement uses TRBV25-1 and TRBJ1-2, with 7 bases lining up with TRBD1. V trimming: 1 base; J trimming: 2 bases; junction bases outside the gene matches: 4. There are 15 residues in the CDR3. Germline CDR1 MGHDK, CDR2 SYGVNS. DNA of the CDR3: TGTGCCAGCAGTGAATGGGCAGGGGGGAACTATGGCTACACCTTC. Its protein product is CASSEWAGGNYGYTF.

In nucleotides, the CDR3 is TGTGCCAGCAGCCCCCCGTCCTTTAGCGGGAAGGCCTACGAGCAGTACTTC. Translation: CASSPPSFSGKAYEQYF. The V call is TRBV13, the J call TRBJ2-7, with 8 bases fitting TRBD2. The CDR3 has 17 amino acids. The germline CDR1 and CDR2 sequences are PRHDT and FYEKMQ (reference sequence). Trimming removed 5 bases from V and 2 bases from J; junction bases left unmatched: 14.

V usage is TRBV6-5 and J usage is TRBJ2-1; D may be TRBD1 (6 bases). From germline, CDR1 is MNHEY and CDR2 SVGAGI. V was pared by 6 bases and J by 7 bases, with 16 bases between. The CDR3 runs 14 residues. This CDR3 reads CASSRGSINNEQFF. DNA of the CDR3: TGTGCCAGCAGCAGGGGTTCGATTAATAATGAGCAGTTCTTC.

The V and J genes are TRBV4-2 and TRBJ2-3, with 12 bases identical to TRBD2. Germline V lookup: CDR1 LGHNA, CDR2 YNFKEQ. V trimming: 0 bases; J trimming: 2 bases; junction bases outside the gene matches: 3. CDR3 length: 17 amino acids. The CDR3 nucleotides read TGTGCCAGCAGCCAAGAGACTAGCGGGAGACTCACAGATACGCAGTATTTT. This gives the protein CASSQETSGRLTDTQYF.

V is TRBV7-8 and J is TRBJ2-7; D is possibly TRBD2 (5 bases). CDR1 SGHVS and CDR2 FQNEAQ come from the germline V gene. This CDR3 spans 15 amino acids. V lost 2 bases and J 2 bases, leaving 13 bases between the germline ends. The CDR3 here is CASSLRRGVTYEQYF. The CDR3 DNA is TGTGCCAGCAGCTTACGACGGGGAGTTACCTACGAGCAGTACTTC.

The V gene is TRBV30, the J gene TRBJ2-1; 9 bases line up with TRBD2. Unmatched junction bases numbered 6, after V lost 3 bases and J lost 0 bases. Germline CDR1 reads GTSNPN; CDR2 reads SVGIG (reference sequence). The CDR3 has 16 residues. Here the CDR3 reads CAWSGGTSTSYNEQFF. The CDR3 DNA sequence: TGTGCCTGGAGCGGGGGGACTAGCACCTCCTACAATGAGCAGTTCTTC.

A single count supports this clone. The J gene is TRBJ1-1, the V gene TRBV29-1, with 7 bases aligning to TRBD1. The V and J ends lost 7 bases and 3 bases, in that order; junction bases with no gene match: 11. Per the germline V gene, CDR1 is SQVTM and CDR2 is ANQGSEA. The CDR3 runs to 14 residues. CDR3 loop: CSGMGGRGDTEAFF. DNA for the CDR3: TGCAGCGGAATGGGTGGCAGGGGGGACACTGAAGCTTTCTTT. Variable domain in full (rest from reference TRBV29-1 and TRBJ1-1): SAVISQKPSRDICQRGTSLTIQCQVDSQVTMMFWYRQQPGQSLTLIATANQGSEATYESGFVIDKFPISRPNLTFSTLTVSNMSPEDSSIYLCSGMGGRGDTEAFFGQGTRLTVV.

The J gene is TRBJ2-5, the V gene TRBV9, with D tentatively TRBD2 (5 bases). The V gene lost 2 bases and the J gene lost 2 bases, with 10 bases spanning the gap. Germline V gene data show CDR1 as SGDLS and CDR2 as YYNGEE. CDR3 length: 14 amino acids. The CDR3 here is CASSVRGQQETQYF. As DNA, the CDR3 is TGTGCCAGCAGCGTCCGGGGTCAGCAAGAGACCCAGTACTTC.

This chain connects TRBV28 to TRBJ2-7, with 7 bases lining up with TRBD1. CDR3 length: 15 amino acids. From germline, CDR1 is MDHEN and CDR2 SYDVKM. The V and J ends lost 5 bases and 0 bases, in that order; junction bases with no gene match: 7. DNA for the CDR3: TGTGCCAGCAGTCCTGGGACAGCGAGCTCCTACGAGCAGTACTTC. This codes for CASSPGTASSYEQYF.

This clone was counted a few times. The CDR3 region has the DNA TGTGCCAGCAGCTCCGGACTAGCGGGACTAGCGGGAGAACAGGGGGAGACCCAGTACTTC. It translates to CASSSGLAGLAGEQGETQYF. The V call is TRBV28, the J call TRBJ2-5; 14 nucleotides line up with TRBD2. Trimming cost V 6 bases and J 5 bases; bases outside gene matches: 20. CDR3 length: 20 residues. CDR1 is MDHEN, CDR2 SYDVKM, per germline.

The gene calls are TRBV28 and TRBJ1-1; 8 bases agree with TRBD1. The CDR3 is made up of 17 amino acids. The V segment lost 2 bases and the J segment 1 base; nucleotides outside the gene matches: 9. Looked up from germline, CDR1 is MDHEN and CDR2 is SYDVKM. The CDR3 DNA sequence: TGTGCCAGCAGTTTAACGGGCTCAGGGACAGGGAACACTGAAGCTTTCTTT. Residues: CASSLTGSGTGNTEAFF. Full variable domain (missing parts from reference TRBV28 and TRBJ1-1): DVKVTQSSRYLVKRTGEKVFLECVQDMDHENMFWYRQDPGLGLRLIYFSYDVKMKEKGDIPEGYSVSREKKERFSLILESASTNQTSMYLCASSLTGSGTGNTEAFFGQGTRLTVV.

This clone was counted a single time. The CDR3 sequence is CASSLSRDEQYF. CDR3 bases: TGTGCCAGCAGCTTAAGCAGGGACGAGCAGTACTTC. The chain has TRBV7-8 and TRBJ2-7, with TRBD1 as a possible D gene (5 bases). The V end was cut by 2 bases, the J end by 5 bases, with 7 bases between. The CDR3 loop spans 12 amino acids. Germline lookup yields CDR1 SGHVS and CDR2 FQNEAQ.

The chain employs TRBV5-1 and TRBJ1-6; D not certain. The CDR3 contains 16 residues. V was cut by 5 bases and J by 0 bases, with 12 bases left in between. CDR1 and CDR2 (germline): SGHRS, YFSETQ. CDR3 bases: TGCGCCAGCAGTCCACAGATCGTCTCCTATAATTCACCCCTCCACTTT. It codes for CASSPQIVSYNSPLHF.

This clone was observed once. The chain's CDR3 is CASSPGQGKEQYF. The CDR3 DNA follows: TGTGCCAGCAGCCCGGGACAGGGTAAGGAGCAGTACTTC. The chain couples TRBV28 to TRBJ2-7; 9 bases match TRBD1. V dropped 6 bases and J dropped 7; count of bases not matched to a gene: 7. There are 13 residues in the CDR3. Germline lookup yields CDR1 MDHEN and CDR2 SYDVKM.

V and J are TRBV4-1 and TRBJ1-2, with D uncertain. Germline assignment: CDR1 MGHRA and CDR2 YSYEKL. This CDR3 region has 17 residues. V dropped 0 bases and J dropped 8 bases, with 22 bases sitting between them. The CDR3 here is CASSQDYNTRSAYGYTF. The CDR3 DNA follows: TGCGCCAGCAGCCAAGATTACAACACGCGGTCTGCCTACGGCTACACCTTC.

The chain recombines TRBV7-2 with TRBJ1-2, with TRBD1 matching over 7 bases. The germline V gene has CDR1 SGHTA and CDR2 FQGNSA. The junction had 5 bases not matched to a gene; V was cut back by 2 bases and J by 8 bases. The CDR3 runs to 13 residues. The CDR3 reads CASSLRGRGGYTF. CDR3 nucleotides: TGTGCCAGCAGCTTAAGGGGGCGAGGGGGCTACACCTTC.

The chain couples TRBV28 to TRBJ1-2; TRBD1 agrees at 8 bases. CDR1 is MDHEN, CDR2 SYDVKM, per germline. The CDR3 covers 16 residues. V shed 5 bases and J 2 bases; nucleotides not matched to a gene: 10. The CDR3 loop is CASSLLGGQGNYGYTF. The CDR3 DNA reads TGTGCCAGCAGTCTTTTGGGCGGACAGGGAAACTATGGCTACACCTTC.

The rearrangement links TRBV28 to TRBJ2-1, with 8 positions matching TRBD1. This CDR3 has 17 amino acids. The V gene end was trimmed by 4 bases and the J gene end by 4 bases; junction bases not matched to a gene: 12. Germline V gene data show CDR1 as MDHEN and CDR2 as SYDVKM. In nucleotides, the CDR3 is TGTGCCAGCAGTTCCCCTGACAGGGGAGGCACTTACAATGAGCAGTTCTTC. Its translation is CASSSPDRGGTYNEQFF.

V is TRBV7-2 and J is TRBJ1-1; 10 bases agree with TRBD1. Germline-derived CDR1 and CDR2 are SGHTA and FQGNSA. With V trimmed by 1 base and J by 4 bases, 3 bases remained unmatched. The CDR3 sequence is 15 residues long. CDR3 nucleotide sequence: TGTGCCAGCAGCTTAGGGACAGGGGGAGGCACTGAAGCTTTCTTT. Translating it yields CASSLGTGGGTEAFF.

The genes are TRBV28 and TRBJ1-1; maybe TRBD1 (5 bases). Trimming shortened V by 5 bases and J by 3 bases, and 13 bases separated the two germline ends. This CDR3 contains 14 residues. Germline-derived CDR1 and CDR2 are MDHEN and SYDVKM. As DNA, the CDR3 is TGTGCCAGCAGTGGATCAGGGATGTACACTGAAGCTTTCTTT. Its translation: CASSGSGMYTEAFF.

V usage is TRBV4-2 and J usage is TRBJ1-5; the D is unclear. Trimming removed 5 bases from V and 12 bases from J, with 14 bases in between. The germline gives CDR1 LGHNA, CDR2 YNFKEQ. The CDR3 loop spans 12 amino acids. The CDR3 nucleotides are TGTGCCAGCAGCTCCCGCACGGGGATCCAGCATTTT. Translation gives CASSSRTGIQHF.

The J gene is TRBJ1-5, the V gene TRBV6-5, with D perhaps TRBD1 (6 bases). Per the germline V gene, CDR1 is MNHEY and CDR2 is SVGAGI. The ends were cut back, 5 bases at V and 1 base at J, with 9 bases in the middle. The length of the CDR3 is 14 residues. CDR3 bases: TGTGCCAGCAGTATTAGGGGGAGCAATCAGCCCCAGCATTTT. The encoded protein is CASSIRGSNQPQHF.

On this clone: At one end, the junction sequence differs from germline, possibly due to a read error. The chain is built from TRBV11-2 and TRBJ2-1, with D maybe TRBD2 (5 bases). The germline gives CDR1 SGHAT, CDR2 FQNNGV. CDR3 size: 12 residues. The CDR3 spells CASSQDYYEQFF. The CDR3 DNA reads as TGTGCCAGCAGCCAAGACTACTATGAGCAGTTCTTC.

Only a few counts were recorded for this clone. This chain uses TRBV11-2 with TRBJ2-2, with D perhaps matching TRBD1 (6 bases). V shed 1 base and J shed 0 bases, with 15 bases lying between them. The CDR3 extends over 18 amino acids. Germline V gene lookup returns CDR1 SGHAT and CDR2 FQNNGV. The CDR3 loop reads CASSLGLGQPTNTGELFF. CDR3 nucleotides: TGTGCCAGCAGCTTAGGGCTCGGACAGCCTACGAACACCGGGGAGCTGTTTTTT.

V and J are TRBV5-1 and TRBJ2-3, with 9 bases aligning to TRBD2. CDR3 length equals 17 residues. The J segment lost 9 bases and the V segment lost 0 bases, leaving 14 bases of the junction unmatched. Germline V gives CDR1 SGHRS, CDR2 YFSETQ. CDR3 bases: TGCGCCAGCAGCTTGGAAGGGGCGTCTAGCGGGGCTGGAACGCAGTATTTT. This encodes CASSLEGASSGAGTQYF.